This TCR beta chain originates from a study of cytomegalovirus exposure and HLA in healthy donors. Study as a whole: In a later analysis, it was reported that the 110 or so validation repertoires had been produced on the same platform as the 600 to 850 repertoires belonging to the first cohort.

Study observations and caveats: There were over 150 TCR beta chains listed as cytomegalovirus-associated. TCR clusters originating in the first cohort tended to co-occur in the roughly 120 validation repertoires, according to a later analysis.

The donors were members of the validation cohort comprising over 100 subjects, separate from the roughly 730-subject first cohort. The CDR3 runs to 15 residues. V dropped 5 bases and J dropped 2; count of bases not matched to a gene: 4. Germline V gene sequence: CDR1 KGHSH, CDR2 LQKENI. In regard to this clone: What it binds is unknown.

The data were produced by immunoSEQ multiplex PCR, yet TCRdb's version contains in-frame clones alone and is incomplete. This sample has fewer than 95,000 clones, with 94% found just once. This receptor was identified in a woman in her late teens or twenties in good health and CMV-seronegative. This chain joins TRBV18 and TRBJ2-5; 11 bases are shared with TRBD1. Material: PBMCs. The CDR3 loop is CASSTGQGVQETQYF. DNA of the CDR3: TGTGCCAGCTCAACGGGACAGGGGGTGCAAGAGACCCAGTACTTC.